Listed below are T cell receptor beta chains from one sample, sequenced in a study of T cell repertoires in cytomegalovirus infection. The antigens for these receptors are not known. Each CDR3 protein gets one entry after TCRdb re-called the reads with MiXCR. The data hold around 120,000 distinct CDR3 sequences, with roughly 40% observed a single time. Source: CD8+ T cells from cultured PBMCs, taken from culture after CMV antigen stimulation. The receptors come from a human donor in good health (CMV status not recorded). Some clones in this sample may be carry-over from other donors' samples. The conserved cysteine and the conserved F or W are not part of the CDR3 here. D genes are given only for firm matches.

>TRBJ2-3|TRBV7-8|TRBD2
ASSSSGGWDTQY
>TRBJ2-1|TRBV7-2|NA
ASSLEWSYNEQF
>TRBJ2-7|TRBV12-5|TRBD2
ASGPGPSGSEQY
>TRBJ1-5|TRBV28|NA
ASSDTGYQPQH
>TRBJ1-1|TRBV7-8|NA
ASSRGDTEAF
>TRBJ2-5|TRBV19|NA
ASSIKETQY
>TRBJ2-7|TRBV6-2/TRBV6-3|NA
ASSRYNYEQY
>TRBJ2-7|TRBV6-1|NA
ASSEAASYEQY
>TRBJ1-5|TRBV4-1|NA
ASSQVGGALIRQPQH
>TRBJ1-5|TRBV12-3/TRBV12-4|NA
ASDGNPDQPQH
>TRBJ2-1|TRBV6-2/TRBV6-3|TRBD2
ASSQPGGYNEQF
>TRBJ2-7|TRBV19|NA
ASSIEGGSSYEQY
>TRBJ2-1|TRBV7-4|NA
ASSSAGSYNEQF
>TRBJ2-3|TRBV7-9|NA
ASSYNRADTQY
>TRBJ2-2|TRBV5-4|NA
ASSSGARTVETGELF
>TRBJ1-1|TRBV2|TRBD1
ASTGGPNMNTEAF
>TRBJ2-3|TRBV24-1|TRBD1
ATSHSGTEEGTDTQY
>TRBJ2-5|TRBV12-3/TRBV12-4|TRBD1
ASSLRAGGLSKTQETQY
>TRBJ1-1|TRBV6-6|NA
ASSWGALTEAF
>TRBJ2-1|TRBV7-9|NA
ASSSPGSSSYNEQF
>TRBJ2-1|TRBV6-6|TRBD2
ASSYTSGGISSYNEQF
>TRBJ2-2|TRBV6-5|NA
ASSYSEGVDTGELF
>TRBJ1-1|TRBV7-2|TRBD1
ASSSRTGWLTTEAF
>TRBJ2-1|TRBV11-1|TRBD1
ASSPHTGTAYNEQF
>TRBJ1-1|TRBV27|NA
ASSLSGLNTEAF
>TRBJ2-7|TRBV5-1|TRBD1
ASSQTGGTYEQY
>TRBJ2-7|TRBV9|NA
ASSVGGSSYEQY
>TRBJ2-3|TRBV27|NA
ASSLNKGGTDTQY
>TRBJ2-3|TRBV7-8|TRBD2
ASSPLGEGSLTDTQY
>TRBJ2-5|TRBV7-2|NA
ASSLLGGALETQY
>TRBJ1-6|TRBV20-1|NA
SASPGRHYNSPLH
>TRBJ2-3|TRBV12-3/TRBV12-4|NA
ASSPNEGSVTDTQY
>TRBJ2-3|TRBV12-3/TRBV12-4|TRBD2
ASSPGLALADTQY
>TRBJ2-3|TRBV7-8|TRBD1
ASRDRGKDTQY
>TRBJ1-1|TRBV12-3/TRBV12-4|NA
ASSPAPERGTEAF
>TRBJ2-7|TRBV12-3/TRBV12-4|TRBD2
ASSFLAGESLGDEQY
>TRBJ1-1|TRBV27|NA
ASSFGSEAF
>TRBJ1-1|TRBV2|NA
ASAGPATGQAANTEAF
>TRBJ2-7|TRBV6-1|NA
ASSEARTENYEQY
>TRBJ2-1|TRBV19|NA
ASSIPGLAYNEQF
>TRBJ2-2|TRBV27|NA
ASSPGGGELF
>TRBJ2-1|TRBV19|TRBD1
ASSPLGTGYNEQF
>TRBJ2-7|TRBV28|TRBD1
ASSLLPGQGPYEQY
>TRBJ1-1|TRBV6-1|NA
ASSEGEALRTEAF
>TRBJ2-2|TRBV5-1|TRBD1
ASSVWDSNTGELF
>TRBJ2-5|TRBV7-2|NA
ASSLYGDQETQY
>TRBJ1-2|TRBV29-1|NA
SVVQDYGYT
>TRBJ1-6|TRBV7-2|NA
ASSLVRVGVGDSPLH
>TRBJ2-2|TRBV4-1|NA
ASSQGLVAAGELF
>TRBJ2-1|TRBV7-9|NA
ASSPTGNWDEQF
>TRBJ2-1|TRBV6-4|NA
ASSVQSSYNEQF